What follows describes a single T cell receptor beta chain. The data are from a study of CD8+ T cells in alopecia areata. The authors extracted RNA and reverse transcribed it into cDNA as the sequencing template. Assay: immunoSEQ multiplex PCR; the TCRdb copy retains only in-frame clones and omits some. The sample yields about 5,400 clones, approximately 74% seen once. Trimming stripped 4 bases from V and 6 bases from J, with 13 bases between. The CDR3 spans 13 residues. The germline CDR1 and CDR2 sequences are SGHKS and YYEKEE (reference sequence). Described treatment: oral pan-JAK inhibitor, 5-10 mg twice daily. Peripheral blood and lesional scalp punch biopsies were taken from alopecia areata patients.

The clonotype comes from a human donor with alopecia areata. This material consisted of skin, taken at week 24, from a patient treated with tofacitinib. V usage is TRBV5-5 and J usage is TRBJ1-1, with D uncertain. CDR3 sequence reads: CASSPPAGSEAFF. CDR3 nucleotides: TGTGCCAGCAGCCCCCCCGCGGGATCTGAAGCTTTCTTT.